Below, one T cell receptor (beta chain) is given with its context. The sample originates from a study of blood T cell repertoires in COVID-19. Sequencing was performed with immunoSEQ multiplex PCR; in TCRdb, only in-frame clones are kept and a portion is missing. The table has almost 250,000 clones, around 88% seen once. All enrollees were about 18 to 89 years old and from roughly 22 US areas. Allocation to cohorts depended on clinical history reported by the participants. Donors in Cohort 3 counted as recovered after two negative PCRs, clearance, or symptom resolution. The germline gives CDR1 SGHNT, CDR2 YENEEA. V lost 5 bases and J lost 1; bases outside the gene matches: 9. The CDR3 is 17 residues long.

Sequenced input: PBMCs or T cells enriched from blood (not recorded which). The chain carries TRBV11-3 and TRBJ2-2; 8 bases fit TRBD1. The sequence came from a woman aged 30 to 39 who had recovered from COVID-19. The chain's CDR3 is CASSPSRGQVNTGELFF. CDR3 DNA sequence: TGTGCCAGCAGCCCAAGTAGGGGACAGGTGAACACCGGGGAGCTGTTTTTT. The full variable domain, completed using reference TRBV11-3 and TRBJ2-2, is EAGVVQSPRYKIIEKKQPVAFWCNPISGHNTLYWYLQNLGQGPELLIRYENEEAVDDSQLPKDRFSAERLKGVDSTLKIQPAELGDSAVYLCASSPSRGQVNTGELFFGEGSRLTVL.